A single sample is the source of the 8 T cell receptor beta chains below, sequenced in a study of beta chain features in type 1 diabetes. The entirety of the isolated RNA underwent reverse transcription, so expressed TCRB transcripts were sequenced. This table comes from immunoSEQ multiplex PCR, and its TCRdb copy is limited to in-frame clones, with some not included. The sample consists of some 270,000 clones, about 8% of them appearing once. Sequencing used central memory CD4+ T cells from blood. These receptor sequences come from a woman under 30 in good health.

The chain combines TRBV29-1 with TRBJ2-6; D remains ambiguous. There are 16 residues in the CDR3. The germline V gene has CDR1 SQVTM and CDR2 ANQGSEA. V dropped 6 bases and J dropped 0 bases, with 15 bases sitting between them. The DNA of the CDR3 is TGCAGCGTGCCCGACACGCTGAGCTCTGGGGCCAACGTCCTGACTTTC. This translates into CSVPDTLSSGANVLTF. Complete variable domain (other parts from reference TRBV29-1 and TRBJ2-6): SAVISQKPSRDICQRGTSLTIQCQVDSQVTMMFWYRQQPGQSLTLIATANQGSEATYESGFVIDKFPISRPNLTFSTLTVSNMSPEDSSIYLCSVPDTLSSGANVLTFGAGSRLTVL.

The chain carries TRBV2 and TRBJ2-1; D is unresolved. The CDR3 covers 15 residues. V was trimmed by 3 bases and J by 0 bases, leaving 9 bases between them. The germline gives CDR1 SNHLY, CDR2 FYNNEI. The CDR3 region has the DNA TGTGCCAGCAGTGAGGGCAGAAGCTCCTACAATGAGCAGTTCTTC. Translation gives CASSEGRSSYNEQFF.

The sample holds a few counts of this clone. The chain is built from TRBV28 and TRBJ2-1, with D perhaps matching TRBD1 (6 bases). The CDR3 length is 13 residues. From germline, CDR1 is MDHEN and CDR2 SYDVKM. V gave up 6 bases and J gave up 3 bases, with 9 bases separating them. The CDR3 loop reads CASRMDSYNEQFF. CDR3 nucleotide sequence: TGTGCCAGCAGGATGGACAGCTACAATGAGCAGTTCTTC.

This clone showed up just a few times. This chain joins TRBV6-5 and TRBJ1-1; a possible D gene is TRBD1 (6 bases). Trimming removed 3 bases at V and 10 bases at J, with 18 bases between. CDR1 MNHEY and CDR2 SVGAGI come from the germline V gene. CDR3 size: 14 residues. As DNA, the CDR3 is TGTGCCAGCAGTTATTATCAGGGGTCGGGAGGAGCTTTCTTT. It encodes CASSYYQGSGGAFF.

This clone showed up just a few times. The CDR3 loop is CASRLGPGPEHPAFF. In nucleotides, the CDR3 is TGTGCCAGCAGGTTGGGGCCCGGCCCCGAACATCCGGCTTTCTTT. V and J are TRBV7-2 and TRBJ1-1; weak D call: TRBD1 (5 bases). The CDR3 runs to 15 residues. Deletions cut 6 bases from V and 11 bases from J, with 25 bases between. Germline V gives CDR1 SGHTA, CDR2 FQGNSA.

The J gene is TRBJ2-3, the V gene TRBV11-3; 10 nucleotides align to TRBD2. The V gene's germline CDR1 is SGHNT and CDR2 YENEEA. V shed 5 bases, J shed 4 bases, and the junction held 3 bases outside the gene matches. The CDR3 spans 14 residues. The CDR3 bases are TGTGCCAGCAGCCAAAGCGGGGGGGCAGATACGCAGTATTTT. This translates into CASSQSGGADTQYF.

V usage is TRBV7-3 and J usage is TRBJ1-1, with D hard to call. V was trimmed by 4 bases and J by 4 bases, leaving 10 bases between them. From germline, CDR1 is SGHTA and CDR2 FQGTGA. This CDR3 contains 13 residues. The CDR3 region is CASSSARGTEAFF. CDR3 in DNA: TGTGCCAGCAGCTCGGCCCGGGGCACTGAAGCTTTCTTT.

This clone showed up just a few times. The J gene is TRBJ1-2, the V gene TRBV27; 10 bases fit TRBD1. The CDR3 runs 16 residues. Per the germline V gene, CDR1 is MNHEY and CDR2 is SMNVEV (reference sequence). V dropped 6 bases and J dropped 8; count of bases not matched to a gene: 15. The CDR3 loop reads CASRRQGAHRKGGYTF. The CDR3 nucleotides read TGTGCCAGCAGGAGACAGGGGGCCCACCGAAAGGGGGGCTACACCTTC.